The rows below give T cell receptor beta chains drawn from one sample of a study of T cell responses to AZD1222 COVID-19 vaccine. Sequencing was performed with immunoSEQ multiplex PCR; in TCRdb, only in-frame clones are kept and a portion is missing. In the table there are roughly 100,000 clones, 93% of which are singletons. The specimen was peripheral blood, collected on day 0 of AZD1222 vaccination. These receptors were taken from an adult in good health. CDR3s include the opening cysteine and the closing phenylalanine or tryptophan. Fields, in order: clone size, V gene, J gene, D gene, CDR3 DNA, CDR3 protein. The D gene is left open where the match is weak. Size tells how often a clone was seen (once, few, many) or the class of an expanded clone, and some rows leave it out.

size: -; V: TRBV4-1; J: TRBJ2-7; D: TRBD2; DNA: TGCGCCAGCAGCCAAGATCCATGGACTAGCAACTACGAGCAGTACTTC; CDR3: CASSQDPWTSNYEQYF
size: -; V: TRBV27; J: TRBJ1-2; D: TRBD1; DNA: TGTGCCAGCAGAAGGGACAGGGGGTTCGTAGACTATGGCTACACCTTC; CDR3: CASRRDRGFVDYGYTF
size: once; V: TRBV5-5; J: TRBJ1-1; D: -; DNA: TGTGCCAGCAGCTCCGAGGGGAAGAGAAACACTGAAGCTTTCTTT; CDR3: CASSSEGKRNTEAFF
size: -; V: TRBV20-1; J: TRBJ1-3; D: -; DNA: TGCAGTGCCCACCGGAACAGGAGGAACTTT; CDR3: CSAHRNRRNF
size: -; V: TRBV10-3; J: TRBJ1-3; D: -; DNA: TGTGCCATCAGTGAGTCGATGGATCCGCAGCGTCGGGACACCATATATTTT; CDR3: CAISESMDPQRRDTIYF
size: -; V: TRBV11-2; J: TRBJ2-5; D: -; DNA: TGTGCCAGCAGCTTAGGGGTTCAAGAGACCCAGTACTTC; CDR3: CASSLGVQETQYF
size: -; V: TRBV6-5; J: TRBJ2-1; D: TRBD2; DNA: TGTGCCAGCAGGAAGGGACTAGCGGCATACAATGAGCAGTTCTTC; CDR3: CASRKGLAAYNEQFF
size: -; V: TRBV2; J: TRBJ1-1; D: -; DNA: TGTGCCAGCAGCACGGTTGTCAGGGAGTCGAGTGAAGCTTTCTTT; CDR3: CASSTVVRESSEAFF
size: -; V: TRBV7-9; J: TRBJ2-3; D: -; DNA: TGTGCCAGCAGCTCCTTAGACCGGGGGCCAGATACGCAGTATTTT; CDR3: CASSSLDRGPDTQYF
size: -; V: TRBV11-2; J: TRBJ2-7; D: -; DNA: TGTGCCAGCAGCTCCACTAACCAATACTACGAGCAGTACTTC; CDR3: CASSSTNQYYEQYF
size: once; V: TRBV7-8; J: TRBJ1-1; D: TRBD1; DNA: TGTGCCAGCAGCCGGACAGGGTTCACTGAAGCTTTCTTT; CDR3: CASSRTGFTEAFF
size: once; V: TRBV19; J: TRBJ2-5; D: TRBD2; DNA: TGTGCCAGTACCCCTAGCGGGATTTCTGGGACCCAGTACTTC; CDR3: CASTPSGISGTQYF
size: -; V: TRBV10-2; J: TRBJ1-5; D: -; DNA: TGCGCCAGCAGCGAACGGGAAAATCAGCCCCAGCATTTT; CDR3: CASSERENQPQHF
size: -; V: TRBV3-1/TRBV3-2; J: TRBJ2-2; D: TRBD2; DNA: TGTGCCAGCAGCCAGATAGCGGGAAGCGCTTACACCGGGGAGCTGTTTTTT; CDR3: CASSQIAGSAYTGELFF
size: -; V: TRBV9; J: TRBJ2-2; D: -; DNA: TGTGCCAGCAGCGTGTGGGGGGCCGGGGAGCTGTTTTTT; CDR3: CASSVWGAGELFF
size: -; V: TRBV18; J: TRBJ1-1; D: -; DNA: TGTGCCAGCTCGCTCGGGAGGGACACTGAAGCTTTCTTT; CDR3: CASSLGRDTEAFF
size: -; V: TRBV28; J: TRBJ1-6; D: -; DNA: TGTGCCAGCACCTCCCAGAGGTCCCTCCACTTT; CDR3: CASTSQRSLHF
size: -; V: TRBV11-1; J: TRBJ2-3; D: -; DNA: TGTGCCAGCAGTTACTTTAGCACGGATACGCAGTATTTT; CDR3: CASSYFSTDTQYF
size: -; V: TRBV30; J: TRBJ2-1; D: -; DNA: TGTGCCTGGAGAGCTAGCGTCCACAATGAGCAGTTCTTC; CDR3: CAWRASVHNEQFF
size: -; V: TRBV19; J: TRBJ2-3; D: TRBD1; DNA: TGTGCCACCGCGATTCCGGGACAGGGGACAGATACGCAGTATTTT; CDR3: CATAIPGQGTDTQYF
size: -; V: TRBV6-5; J: TRBJ1-5; D: TRBD1; DNA: TGTGCCAGCAGCTTACAGGGGGCATATCAGCCCCAGCATTTT; CDR3: CASSLQGAYQPQHF
size: once; V: TRBV7-2; J: TRBJ1-2; D: -; DNA: TGTGCCAGCAACAGGGCGGGGTACTATGGCTACACCTTC; CDR3: CASNRAGYYGYTF
size: -; V: TRBV7-2; J: TRBJ1-6; D: TRBD1; DNA: TGTGCCAGCAGCCAAATCCGACAGGGAAATTCACCCCTCCACTTT; CDR3: CASSQIRQGNSPLHF
size: once; V: TRBV11-3; J: TRBJ2-6; D: -; DNA: TGTGCCAGCAGCCACAGTTCTGGGAGAAGTACTGGGGCCAACGTCCTGACTTTC; CDR3: CASSHSSGRSTGANVLTF
size: once; V: TRBV6-1; J: TRBJ1-4; D: -; DNA: TGTGCCAGCAGTGAAGCGGGGTGGTCGAGTAATGAAAAACTGTTTTTT; CDR3: CASSEAGWSSNEKLFF
size: -; V: TRBV6-4; J: TRBJ2-2; D: -; DNA: TGTGCCAGCAGTGACTCTCAGAACACCGGGGAGCTGTTTTTT; CDR3: CASSDSQNTGELFF
size: -; V: TRBV24-1; J: TRBJ2-2; D: -; DNA: TGTGCCACCAGTGATTTAGACCCAGCGACAGGGGAGGGCTCCGGGGAGCTGTTTTTT; CDR3: CATSDLDPATGEGSGELFF
size: -; V: TRBV11-2; J: TRBJ1-1; D: -; DNA: TGTGCCAGCAGCCCTATAGGGGATTCTAGGAGGGGCACTGAAGCTTTCTTT; CDR3: CASSPIGDSRRGTEAFF
size: -; V: TRBV19; J: TRBJ2-7; D: -; DNA: TGTGCCAGTAGTACCCGACAGGACTACGAGCAGTACTTC; CDR3: CASSTRQDYEQYF
size: -; V: TRBV7-9; J: TRBJ2-7; D: TRBD2; DNA: TGTGCCAGCAGCCCTCCTGTGGCGGGAGAAGTCGAGCAGTACTTC; CDR3: CASSPPVAGEVEQYF
size: -; V: TRBV2; J: TRBJ2-2; D: -; DNA: TGTGCCAGCATACAGGTCAGGGGGGAGCTGTTTTTT; CDR3: CASIQVRGELFF
size: -; V: TRBV2; J: TRBJ2-2; D: TRBD2; DNA: TGTGCCAGCACCACTGGACTAGCGGGAGCCTCCGGGGAGCTGTTTTTT; CDR3: CASTTGLAGASGELFF
size: -; V: TRBV28; J: TRBJ1-5; D: -; DNA: TGTGCCAGCAGTGATCCCCAGGGATACAATCAGCCCCAGCATTTT; CDR3: CASSDPQGYNQPQHF
size: -; V: TRBV15; J: TRBJ1-2; D: -; DNA: TGTGCCACCAGCAGGGACAGAAATGGCTACACCTTC; CDR3: CATSRDRNGYTF
size: -; V: TRBV19; J: TRBJ2-2; D: -; DNA: TGTGCCAGTAGACGAAGCGGTGATCCGAACACCGGGGAGCTGTTTTTT; CDR3: CASRRSGDPNTGELFF
size: -; V: TRBV18; J: TRBJ1-1; D: TRBD1; DNA: TGTGCCAGCTCACCACCGGGTAGGGGGCACACTGAAGCTTTCTTT; CDR3: CASSPPGRGHTEAFF
size: -; V: TRBV2; J: TRBJ1-5; D: -; DNA: TGTGCCAGCAGGCCGCGGGCCGGAGGTCCTAGGCCCCAGCATTTT; CDR3: CASRPRAGGPRPQHF